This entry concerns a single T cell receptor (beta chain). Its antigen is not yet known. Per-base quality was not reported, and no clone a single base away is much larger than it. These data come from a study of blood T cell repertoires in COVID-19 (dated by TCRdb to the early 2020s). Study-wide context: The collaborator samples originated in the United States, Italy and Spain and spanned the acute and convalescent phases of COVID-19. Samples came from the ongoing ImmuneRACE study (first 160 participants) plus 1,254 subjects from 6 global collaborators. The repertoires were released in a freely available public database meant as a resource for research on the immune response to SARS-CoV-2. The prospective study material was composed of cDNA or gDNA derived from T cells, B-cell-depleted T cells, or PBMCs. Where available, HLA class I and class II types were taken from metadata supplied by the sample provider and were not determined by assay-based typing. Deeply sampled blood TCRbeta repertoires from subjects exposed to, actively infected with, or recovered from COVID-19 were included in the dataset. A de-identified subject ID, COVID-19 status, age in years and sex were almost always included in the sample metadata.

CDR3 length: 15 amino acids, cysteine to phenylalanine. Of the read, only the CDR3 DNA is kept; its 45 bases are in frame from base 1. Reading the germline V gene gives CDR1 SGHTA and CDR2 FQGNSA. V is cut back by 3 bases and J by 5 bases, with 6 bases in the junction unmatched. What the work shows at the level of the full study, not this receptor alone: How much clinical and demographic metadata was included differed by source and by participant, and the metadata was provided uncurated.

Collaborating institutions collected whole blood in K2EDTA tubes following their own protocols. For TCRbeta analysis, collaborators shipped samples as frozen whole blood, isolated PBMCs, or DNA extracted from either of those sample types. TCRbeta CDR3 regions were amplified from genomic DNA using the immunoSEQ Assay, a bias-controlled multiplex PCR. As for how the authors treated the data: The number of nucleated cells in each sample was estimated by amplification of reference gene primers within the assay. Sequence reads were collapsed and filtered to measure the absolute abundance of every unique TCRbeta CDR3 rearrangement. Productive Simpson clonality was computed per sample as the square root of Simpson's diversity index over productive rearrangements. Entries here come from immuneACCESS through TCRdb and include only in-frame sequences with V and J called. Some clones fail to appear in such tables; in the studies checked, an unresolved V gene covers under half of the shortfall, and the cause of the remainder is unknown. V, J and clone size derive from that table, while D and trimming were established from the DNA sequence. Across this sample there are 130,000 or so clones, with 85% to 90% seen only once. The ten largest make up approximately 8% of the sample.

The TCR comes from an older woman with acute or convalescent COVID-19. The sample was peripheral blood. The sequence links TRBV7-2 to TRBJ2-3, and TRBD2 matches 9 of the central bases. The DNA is TGTGCCAGCAGCTTCGGGACTAGCAAGGGAGATACGCAGTATTTT. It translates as CASSFGTSKGDTQYF.